A single TCR beta chain is shown here with its context. This clone occurred a few times. Its antigen is not yet known. It has no much larger one-base neighbor in the sample; base qualities were not kept. From the same resection, non-adjacent lung tissue was collected as far as possible from the malignant lesion, at a distance of at least 3 cm. Libraries were built with the immunoSEQ multiplex PCR assay. DNA was isolated with Qiagen DNeasy or QIAamp micro DNA kits and TCRB sequenced with the Adaptive Biotechnology human TCRB sequencing kit. An Illumina MiSeq was used to sequence the TCRB libraries. Turning to the authors' computational methods: The kit provider's software was used to analyze TCRB sequence data, and Fisher's exact test was used to test clonotype templates for tumor enrichment. Not all clones reach the TCRdb copy of this immuneACCESS table, which keeps in-frame sequences only. Checked studies attribute under half of the gap to unresolved V genes and leave the rest unexplained. V and J calls and clone size are those listed in that table; D and trimming were worked out from the DNA. A total of roughly 9,300 clones appear in this sample, over 50% of them only once. The ten top clones hold approximately 15% of the sample.

The sample originates from a study of CD4 T cells in lung cancer (dated by TCRdb to the late 2010s). About the study as a whole: In the study, blood T cells from NSCLC patients were screened for responses to candidate mutation-encoded neoepitopes, and neoantigen-specific CD4+ T-cell clones and TCRs were isolated. Tumor and non-adjacent lung tissue came from a few patients undergoing curative-intent resections for stage I-III non-small cell lung cancer. Lung adenocarcinoma or squamous cell carcinoma was present in the resected patients, who were aged 60 to 69 at blood donation and were mostly former smokers. Treatments the patients had received before donating blood included platinum chemotherapy, and some of the patients were given nivolumab or pembrolizumab. The frequency of neoantigen-specific clonotypes in tumor resections, non-adjacent lung and cultured T-cell products was tracked by TCRB deep sequencing. Results the study describes overall, beyond this receptor: Some responses derived from blood might reflect in vitro priming of naive T cells or cross-reactivity instead of memory responses to the cancer.

Sequencing was done on a sample of normal lung tissue taken away from the tumor. The TCR comes from a man aged 60 to 75 with non-small cell lung cancer.

The DNA sequence is TGTGCCAGCAGCCAACTAGGAGGGGACAGGGAATACACCATATATTTT. It codes for CASSQLGGDREYTIYF. The chain couples TRBV4-2 to TRBJ1-3; 9 bases in between match TRBD1. Based on the germline V gene, the CDR1 and CDR2 sequences are LGHNA and YNFKEQ. For this chain, trimming is 2 bases at the V end and 8 bases at the J end, and the number of junction bases without a gene match is 10. The CDR3 runs 16 residues from the cysteine to the phenylalanine. Only the CDR3 part of the read is kept: 48 bases, read in frame from the first base.